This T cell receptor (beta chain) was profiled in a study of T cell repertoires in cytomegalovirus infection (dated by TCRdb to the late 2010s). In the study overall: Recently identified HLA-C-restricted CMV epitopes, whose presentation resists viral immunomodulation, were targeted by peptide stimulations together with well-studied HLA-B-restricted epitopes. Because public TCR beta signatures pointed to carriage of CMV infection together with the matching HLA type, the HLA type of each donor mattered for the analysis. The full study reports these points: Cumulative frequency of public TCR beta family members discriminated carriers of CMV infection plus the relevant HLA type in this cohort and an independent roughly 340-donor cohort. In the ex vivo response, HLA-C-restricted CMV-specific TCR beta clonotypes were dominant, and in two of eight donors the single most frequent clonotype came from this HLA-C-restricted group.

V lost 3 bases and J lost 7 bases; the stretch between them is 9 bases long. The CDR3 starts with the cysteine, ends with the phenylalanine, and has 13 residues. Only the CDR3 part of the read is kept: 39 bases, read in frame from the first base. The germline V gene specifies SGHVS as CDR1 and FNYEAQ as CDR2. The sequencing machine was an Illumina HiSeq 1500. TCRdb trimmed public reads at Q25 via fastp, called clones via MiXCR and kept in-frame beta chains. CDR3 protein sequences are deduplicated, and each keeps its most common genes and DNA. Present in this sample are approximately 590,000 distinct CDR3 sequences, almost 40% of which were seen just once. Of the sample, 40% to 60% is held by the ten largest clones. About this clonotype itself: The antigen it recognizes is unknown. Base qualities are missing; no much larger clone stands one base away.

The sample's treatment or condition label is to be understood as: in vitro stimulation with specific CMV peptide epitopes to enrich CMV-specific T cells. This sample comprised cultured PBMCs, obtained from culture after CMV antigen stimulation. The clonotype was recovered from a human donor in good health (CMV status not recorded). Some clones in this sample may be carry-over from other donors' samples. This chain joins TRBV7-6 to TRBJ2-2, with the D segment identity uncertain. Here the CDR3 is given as CASSFSRVGELFF. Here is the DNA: TGTGCCAGCAGCTTCTCTAGAGTCGGGGAGCTGTTTTTT.